This T cell receptor (beta chain) came from a study of blood T cells in healthy people across ages. A second PCR of roughly 7 to 11 cycles used a sample-barcoded 5' primer and a J-beta primer mix. TCRdb reprocessed the 5' RACE reads with MiXCR, giving one entry per CDR3 protein. Here the sample spans 1.6 million or so distinct CDR3 sequences, 34% being singletons. J was trimmed by 4 bases and V by 3 bases; bases with no gene match: 11. Germline CDR1 MGHRA, CDR2 YSYEKL. The CDR3 sequence is 17 residues long. The sample comprised blood. V and J are TRBV4-1 and TRBJ2-1; 8 nucleotides match TRBD2. The clonotype originates from a woman in her 30s in good health. Here the CDR3 reads CASSHATGGVRYNEQFF. The CDR3 nucleotides read TGCGCCAGCAGCCACGCTACCGGGGGGGTCCGGTACAATGAGCAGTTCTTC.